This T cell receptor beta chain was recovered during a study of blood T cells in healthy people across ages. There are 13 residues in the CDR3. Germline V gene data show CDR1 as SGHTA and CDR2 as FQGNSA. The ends were cut back, 5 bases at V and 7 bases at J, with 12 bases in the middle. Sample-barcoded 5' priming and a J-beta primer mix drove a second PCR of roughly 7 to 11 cycles. TCRdb passed the 5' RACE reads through MiXCR, listing each CDR3 protein once. The table includes over 600,000 distinct CDR3 sequences, about 56% detected once. The sequencing sample was made of blood. The receptor's source is a man aged 40-49 years in good health. This sequence joins TRBV7-2 and TRBJ2-1, with D perhaps matching TRBD1 or TRBD2 (5 bases each). The CDR3 spells CASSRDPGNEQFF. CDR3 nucleotides: TGTGCCAGCAGCCGGGACCCTGGGAATGAGCAGTTCTTC.